This entry lists 14 T cell receptor beta chains sequenced from one sample in a study of T cells after yellow fever vaccination. MiXCR was run by TCRdb on the 5' RACE reads, yielding one entry per CDR3 protein. The profile shows approximately 350,000 distinct CDR3 sequences, 11% of them singletons. Specimen: PBMCs, collected on the day of the first yellow fever vaccination. All receptors derive from a man aged 18 to 30 who received the YFV17D yellow fever vaccine.

V is TRBV7-9 and J is TRBJ1-2; D is perhaps TRBD1 (5 bases). The CDR3 runs to 16 residues. With 0 bases removed from V and 3 bases from J, the gap between germline ends came to 14 bases. Germline V gene lookup returns CDR1 SEHNR and CDR2 FQNEAQ (reference sequence). The CDR3 nucleotides are TGTGCCAGCAGCTTAGCGCCAGGGCTGGAGGACTATGGCTACACCTTC. It yields the protein CASSLAPGLEDYGYTF. The variable domain in full, with the rest retrieved from reference TRBV7-9 and TRBJ1-2, is DTGVSQNPRHKITKRGQNVTFRCDPISEHNRLYWYRQTLGQGPEFLTYFQNEAQLEKSRLLSDRFSAERPKGSFSTLEIQRTEQGDSAMYLCASSLAPGLEDYGYTFGSGTRLTVV.

The chain has TRBV6-2 or TRBV6-3 and TRBJ2-1, with D uncertain. CDR1 MNHEY and CDR2 SVGEGT come from the germline V gene. Between the trimmed V and J ends, which lost 3 bases and 13 bases, there was a span of 10 bases. CDR3 length equals 11 residues. The CDR3 coding sequence is TGTGCCAGCAGTTATGAGGCGATCCAGTTCTTC. Translated: CASSYEAIQFF.

The chain uses TRBV28 and TRBJ2-3; maybe TRBD1 (5 bases). Looked up from germline, CDR1 is MDHEN and CDR2 is SYDVKM. The CDR3 is 14 residues long. Trimming removed 6 bases at V and 6 bases at J, with 16 bases between. The CDR3 coding sequence is TGTGCCAGCAGGGACACAAGTCTCGACGATACGCAGTATTTT. Encoded protein: CASRDTSLDDTQYF.

J is TRBJ1-5 and V is TRBV2; possible D gene TRBD1, 5 bases. Trimming took 4 bases from V and 5 from J, leaving 12 bases between them. This CDR3 has 14 amino acids. The germline gives CDR1 SNHLY, CDR2 FYNNEI. The CDR3 nucleotides are TGTGCCAGCAGTGGGGCGGGGGGAGATCAGCCCCAGCATTTT. Translated: CASSGAGGDQPQHF.

This clonotype was seen only a few times. The V gene is TRBV27, the J gene TRBJ2-3, with D unresolved. From germline, CDR1 is MNHEY and CDR2 SMNVEV (reference sequence). The CDR3 has 12 residues. Trimming removed 3 bases from V and 6 bases from J, with 7 bases in between. CDR3 sequence: CASSFPADTQYF. The CDR3 DNA follows: TGTGCCAGCAGTTTCCCCGCGGATACGCAGTATTTT.

This clonotype was picked up many times. The chain is built from TRBV9 and TRBJ2-5; D is perhaps TRBD1 (6 bases). Germline lookup yields CDR1 SGDLS and CDR2 YYNGEE. This CDR3 is 15 amino acids long. The V end lost 2 bases, the J end lost 1 base, and 12 bases lay between the germline ends. The CDR3 is CASSVTGHLQETQYF. The CDR3 coding sequence is TGTGCCAGCAGCGTGACAGGACATCTCCAAGAGACCCAGTACTTC. Drawing the rest from reference TRBV9 and TRBJ2-5, the complete variable domain is DSGVTQTPKHLITATGQRVTLRCSPRSGDLSVYWYQQSLDQGLQFLIQYYNGEERAKGNILERFSAQQFPDLHSELNLSSLELGDSALYFCASSVTGHLQETQYFGPGTRLLVL.

This chain links TRBV2 with TRBJ1-3; no reliable D call. The length of the CDR3 is 13 residues. V lost 1 base, J lost 4 bases, and 5 bases lay in between. CDR1 SNHLY and CDR2 FYNNEI come from the germline V gene. The CDR3 DNA reads as TGTGCCAGCAGTGAAGGCAGGGGAAACACCATATATTTT. Amino acids: CASSEGRGNTIYF.

The chain recombines TRBV4-3 with TRBJ2-1; a weak D match, TRBD1 (6 bases). Germline assignment: CDR1 LGHNA and CDR2 YSLEER. The CDR3 runs 20 residues. The ends were cut back, 0 bases at V and 0 bases at J, with 21 bases in the middle. Here the CDR3 reads CASSQDGDAGVRSSYNEQFF. CDR3 bases: TGCGCCAGCAGCCAAGATGGGGACGCAGGGGTGCGGAGCTCCTACAATGAGCAGTTCTTC.

V and J are TRBV7-6 and TRBJ1-2; 7 bases agree with TRBD1. V lost 5 bases and J lost 0; bases outside the gene matches: 6. The CDR3 has 15 residues. Germline loops: CDR1 SGHVS, CDR2 FNYEAQ. The CDR3 DNA sequence: TGTGCCAGCAGCACCCGACAGGGAGCTAACTATGGCTACACCTTC. Residues: CASSTRQGANYGYTF.

This clonotype came up a few times. The chain links TRBV3-1 to TRBJ2-3; no definite D call. The V gene lost 4 bases and the J gene lost 1 base, with 12 bases spanning the gap. This CDR3 has 15 amino acids. Germline V CDR1 and CDR2: LGHDT, YNNKEL (reference sequence). The CDR3 spells CASSLRQRGTDTQYF. In DNA, the CDR3 is TGTGCCAGCAGCCTTAGGCAGCGTGGCACAGATACGCAGTATTTT.

The V and J genes are TRBV7-9 and TRBJ2-2; D is ambiguous. Trimming left V 8 bases short and J 0 bases short, with 13 bases between. The CDR3 has 15 amino acids. The germline gives CDR1 SEHNR, CDR2 FQNEAQ (reference sequence). The CDR3 nucleotides read TGTGCCAGCCGAAAGCCCCAGTCGAACACCGGGGAGCTGTTTTTT. It is translated as CASRKPQSNTGELFF.

The chain has TRBV20-1 and TRBJ2-4, with D maybe TRBD2 (7 bases). V dropped 0 bases and J dropped 11 bases, with 14 bases sitting between them. This CDR3 is 13 amino acids long. Per germline, CDR1 DFQATT and CDR2 SNEGSKA (reference sequence). CDR3 protein: CSARDQGTIFQYF. DNA for the CDR3: TGCAGTGCTAGAGATCAGGGGACTATCTTTCAGTACTTC.

Many counts were recorded for this clonotype. The rearrangement links TRBV18 to TRBJ2-7, with TRBD2 matching 13 bases. The CDR3 has 17 amino acids. Trimming at V came to 4 bases and at J to 6 bases, leaving 12 bases not matched to a gene. The germline CDR1 and CDR2 sequences are KGHSH and LQKENI. CDR3 sequence (DNA): TGTGCCAGCTCACATACTAGCGGGGGGGAAAGCCCCAGCGAGCAGTACTTC. It encodes CASSHTSGGESPSEQYF.

V and J are TRBV6-2 or TRBV6-3 and TRBJ2-7; D might be TRBD1 or TRBD2, each matching 5 bases. Trimming took 7 bases from V and 7 from J, leaving 17 bases between them. The CDR3 sequence is 13 residues long. CDR1 is MNHEY and CDR2 is SVGEGT in the germline V gene. The CDR3 DNA is TGTGCCAGCAAACGGGACGGGCCCTTTGAGCAGTACGTC. Amino acid sequence: CASKRDGPFEQYV.